These 19 T cell receptor beta chains originate from one sample sequenced in a study of blood T cell repertoires in COVID-19. Data came from immunoSEQ multiplex PCR; TCRdb stores just in-frame clones and leaves some out. The sample includes about 42,000 clones, roughly 93% of them seen just once. The sequenced material came from peripheral blood. The receptor set was obtained from a man aged 45-65 years with active COVID-19.

The rearrangement links TRBV7-9 to TRBJ1-2; no firm D call. The CDR3 is 11 residues long. V lost 3 bases to trimming and J lost 7 bases, with 6 bases between them. The germline CDR1 and CDR2 sequences are SEHNR and FQNEAQ (reference sequence). CDR3 nucleotides: TGTGCCAGCAGCTTTGCCGGTGGCTACACCTTC. Translation: CASSFAGGYTF.

For the CDR3, the DNA is TGCGCCAGCAGCCCAGTTTCAACAGGTTCCGTCTTCTACGAGCAGTACTTC. This codes for CASSPVSTGSVFYEQYF. The chain couples TRBV5-1 to TRBJ2-7; D perhaps matches TRBD1 (5 bases). The CDR3 spans 17 residues. The germline V gene has CDR1 SGHRS and CDR2 YFSETQ. V was shortened by 4 bases and J by 3 bases, with 23 bases between the two germline ends.

This clone was seen only once. The chain links TRBV10-2 to TRBJ2-2; D not certain. The CDR3 runs to 16 residues. The germline V gene encodes CDR1 WSHSY and CDR2 SAAADI. Trimming removed 0 bases from V and 2 bases from J, with 10 bases in between. This CDR3 reads CASSESAPKNTGELFF. CDR3 nucleotide sequence: TGCGCCAGCAGTGAGTCAGCCCCAAAAAACACCGGGGAGCTGTTTTTT.

The J gene is TRBJ2-1, the V gene TRBV5-1; possibly TRBD2 for D (5 bases). The germline V gene encodes CDR1 SGHRS and CDR2 YFSETQ. The V and J ends lost 4 bases and 0 bases respectively, with 26 bases between them. The CDR3 runs 20 residues. CDR3 sequence reads: CASSPSSGPTFEFSYNEQFF. CDR3 DNA sequence: TGCGCCAGCAGCCCTTCAAGCGGACCGACGTTCGAATTCTCCTACAATGAGCAGTTCTTC.

The V call is TRBV6-6, the J call TRBJ2-7; possible D gene TRBD1, 6 bases. V was clipped by 2 bases and J by 6 bases, with 14 bases between them. Germline V gene data show CDR1 as MNHNY and CDR2 as SVGAGI (reference sequence). The CDR3 has 14 amino acids. CDR3 sequence: CASSYTRGGPEQYF. CDR3 DNA sequence: TGTGCCAGCAGTTACACCAGGGGTGGGCCCGAGCAGTACTTC.

In DNA form, the CDR3 reads TGTGCCTGGAGTACCCAGGGGAATCAGCCCCAGCATTTT. This sequence encodes CAWSTQGNQPQHF. The chain couples TRBV30 to TRBJ1-5, with a weak D call TRBD1 (6 bases). The CDR3 totals 13 residues. Deletions cut 2 bases from V and 4 bases from J, with 9 bases between. Looked up from germline, CDR1 is GTSNPN and CDR2 is SVGIG (reference sequence). Full variable domain (rest looked up from reference TRBV30 and TRBJ1-5): SQTIHQWPATLVQPVGSPLSLECTVEGTSNPNLYWYRQAAGRGLQLLFYSVGIGQISSEVPQNLSASRPQDRQFILSSKKLLLSDSGFYLCAWSTQGNQPQHFGDGTRLSIL.

This rearrangement joins TRBV20-1 to TRBJ1-4; D unclear. V was cut by 1 base and J by 16 bases, with 13 bases left in between. The CDR3 has 11 residues. From germline, CDR1 is DFQATT and CDR2 SNEGSKA (reference sequence). The CDR3: CSARGARAGFF. The CDR3 DNA sequence: TGCAGTGCTAGAGGGGCGAGGGCAGGGTTTTTT.

The chain is built from TRBV3-1 (or the pseudogene TRBV3-2) and TRBJ2-7, with D unresolved. CDR3 length equals 13 residues. V dropped 3 bases and J dropped 2 bases, with 8 bases sitting between them. The germline gives CDR1 LGHDT, CDR2 YNNKEL (reference sequence). This CDR3 reads CASSHPITYEQYF. The DNA for the CDR3 is TGTGCCAGCAGCCATCCTATCACCTACGAGCAGTACTTC.

The chain has TRBV11-3 and TRBJ2-1; 11 nucleotides align to TRBD2. V lost 5 bases to trimming and J lost 5 bases; unmatched junction nucleotides: 8. Germline V gene lookup returns CDR1 SGHNT and CDR2 YENEEA. The CDR3 is 16 amino acids. The CDR3 nucleotides are TGTGCCAGCAGCGGTCCCGGGACTAGCGGTGACAATGAGCAGTTCTTC. It encodes CASSGPGTSGDNEQFF.

This clone came up once. The chain employs TRBV5-1 and TRBJ2-3, with 8 bases matching TRBD2. In germline, CDR1 is SGHRS, CDR2 YFSETQ. This CDR3 contains 15 residues. V trimming: 0 bases; J trimming: 1 base; junction bases outside the gene matches: 1. CDR3 sequence reads: CASSLAGGGTDTQYF. DNA of the CDR3: TGCGCCAGCAGCTTGGCGGGGGGGGGCACAGATACGCAGTATTTT.

The J gene is TRBJ2-6, the V gene TRBV28, with D possibly matching TRBD2 (5 bases). This CDR3 has 17 amino acids. With 2 bases removed from V and 1 base from J, the gap between germline ends came to 12 bases. Germline V gene data show CDR1 as MDHEN and CDR2 as SYDVKM. CDR3: CASSLEGRRSGANVLTF. The CDR3 nucleotides read TGTGCCAGCAGTTTAGAGGGCCGACGATCTGGGGCCAACGTCCTGACTTTC.

In DNA, the CDR3 is TGTGCCAGCAGCCTCTTTGACAGGGGGCGCACAGATACGCAGTATTTT. This codes for CASSLFDRGRTDTQYF. The chain has TRBV7-6 and TRBJ2-3; 10 bases align to TRBD1. Trimming removed 5 bases from V and 1 base from J; junction bases left unmatched: 6. Germline CDR1 SGHVS, CDR2 FNYEAQ. CDR3 length: 16 amino acids.

As DNA, the CDR3 is TGCAGCGTTGAAGAGGTGAGGGGGCAGCCCCAGCATTTT. This sequence encodes CSVEEVRGQPQHF. The chain carries TRBV29-1 and TRBJ1-5, with D maybe TRBD1 (6 bases). The V and J ends lost 0 bases and 7 bases respectively, with 10 bases between them. Germline V CDR1 and CDR2: SQVTM, ANQGSEA. The CDR3 is 13 amino acids.

This chain joins TRBV15 and TRBJ2-2; 10 nucleotides agree with TRBD2. This CDR3 region has 19 residues. Germline values: CDR1 LNHNV, CDR2 YYDKDF (reference sequence). V shed 1 base and J 5 bases; nucleotides not matched to a gene: 13. In DNA, the CDR3 is TGTGCCACCAGCAGAGTTCCCTGGGCTAGCGGGGGAGGTACCGGGGAGCTGTTTTTT. Residues: CATSRVPWASGGGTGELFF.

J is TRBJ2-7 and V is TRBV5-5; 10 nucleotides align to TRBD1. Germline assignment: CDR1 SGHKS and CDR2 YYEKEE (reference sequence). This CDR3 region has 15 residues. Trimming took 0 bases from V and 4 from J; bases not matched to a gene: 4. CDR3: CASSLGGQGRYEQYF. CDR3 bases: TGTGCCAGCAGCTTGGGGGGACAGGGGAGGTACGAGCAGTACTTC.

CDR3: CASSPPQGGGGYTF. The DNA of the CDR3 is TGTGCCAGCTCACCCCCTCAGGGCGGCGGTGGCTACACCTTC. This chain uses TRBV18 with TRBJ1-2; a weak D match, TRBD1 (5 bases). Germline values: CDR1 KGHSH, CDR2 LQKENI. This CDR3 region has 14 residues. V was cut by 3 bases and J by 7 bases, with 15 bases left in between.

The rearrangement uses TRBV7-3 and TRBJ2-1, with TRBD2 matching 11 bases. V lost 5 bases, J lost 8 bases, and 8 bases stayed unmatched. The germline V gene encodes CDR1 SGHTA and CDR2 FQGTGA. The CDR3 extends over 15 amino acids. The CDR3 coding sequence is TGTGCCAGCAGCCCCCTAGCGGGAGGCCGGTATGAGCAGTTCTTC. Amino acids: CASSPLAGGRYEQFF.

The chain has TRBV6-5 and TRBJ1-5, with D perhaps TRBD1 (5 bases). CDR3 size: 13 residues. The V gene lost 6 bases and the J gene lost 4 bases, with 10 bases spanning the gap. Looked up from germline, CDR1 is MNHEY and CDR2 is SVGAGI. CDR3 loop: CASSRRENQPQHF. The DNA of the CDR3 is TGTGCCAGCAGCCGCAGGGAAAATCAGCCCCAGCATTTT.

The rearrangement joins TRBV7-9 to TRBJ2-1, with TRBD2 identical over 14 bases. Per germline, CDR1 SEHNR and CDR2 FQNEAQ (reference sequence). V was clipped by 4 bases and J by 6 bases; unmatched bases: 5. CDR3 length: 16 amino acids. CDR3 DNA: TGTGCCAGCAGCTCCCCAGGGACTAGCGGGAGCAATGAGCAGTTCTTC. Its protein is CASSSPGTSGSNEQFF. The full variable domain, with the rest looked up from reference TRBV7-9 and TRBJ2-1, is DTGVSQNPRHKITKRGQNVTFRCDPISEHNRLYWYRQTLGQGPEFLTYFQNEAQLEKSRLLSDRFSAERPKGSFSTLEIQRTEQGDSAMYLCASSSPGTSGSNEQFFGPGTRLTVL.